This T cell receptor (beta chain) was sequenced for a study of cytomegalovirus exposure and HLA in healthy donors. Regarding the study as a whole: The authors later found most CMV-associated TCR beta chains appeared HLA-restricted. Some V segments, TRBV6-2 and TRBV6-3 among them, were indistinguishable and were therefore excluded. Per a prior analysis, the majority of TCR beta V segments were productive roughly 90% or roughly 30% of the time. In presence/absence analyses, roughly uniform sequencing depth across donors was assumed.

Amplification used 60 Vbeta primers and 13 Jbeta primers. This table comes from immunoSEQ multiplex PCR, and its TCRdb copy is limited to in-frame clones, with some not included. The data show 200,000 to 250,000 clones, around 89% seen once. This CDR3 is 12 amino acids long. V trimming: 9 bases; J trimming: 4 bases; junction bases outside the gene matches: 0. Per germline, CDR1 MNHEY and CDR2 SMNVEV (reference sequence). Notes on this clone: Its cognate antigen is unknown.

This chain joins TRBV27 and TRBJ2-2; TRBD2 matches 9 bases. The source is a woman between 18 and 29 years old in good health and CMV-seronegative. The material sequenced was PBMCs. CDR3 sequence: CASSGGTGELFF. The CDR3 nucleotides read TGTGCCAGTAGCGGGGGCACCGGGGAGCTGTTTTTT.